The 5 T cell receptor beta chains given below trace back to one sample, sequenced in a study of PD-1 blockade in classical Hodgkin lymphoma. Patients all relapsed after autologous stem cell transplantation, and there was variation in brentuximab vedotin exposure. TCRdb's table, derived via immunoSEQ multiplex PCR, lists solely in-frame clones and lacks some. The sample includes 37,000 or so clones, about 86% of them seen just once. Source: peripheral blood mononuclear cells (PBMCs), taken before the second cycle of nivolumab. The source of these receptors is a human donor with classical Hodgkin lymphoma.

This rearrangement joins TRBV12-5 to TRBJ2-6; D unclear. CDR3 size: 15 residues. Germline CDR1 reads LGHNT; CDR2 reads FRNRAP. V dropped 3 bases and J dropped 2 bases, with 8 bases sitting between them. CDR3 in amino acids: CASGFGKAGANVLTF. The CDR3 bases are TGTGCTAGTGGTTTTGGGAAAGCTGGGGCCAACGTCCTGACTTTC.

The rearrangement uses TRBV28 and TRBJ2-1; D not certain. Per germline, CDR1 MDHEN and CDR2 SYDVKM. V dropped 9 bases and J dropped 6 bases, with 9 bases sitting between them. The CDR3 is made up of 11 amino acids. The CDR3 DNA follows: TGTGCCAGTGTCCTAAGCAATGAGCAGTTCTTC. It yields the protein CASVLSNEQFF.

The chain links TRBV4-1 to TRBJ2-7; TRBD2 is a possible D gene (6 bases). CDR3 length: 15 amino acids. Germline CDR1 is MGHRA and CDR2 is YSYEKL. V was shortened by 5 bases and J by 3 bases, with 17 bases between the two germline ends. CDR3 in amino acids: CASSNSVGGYYEQYF. DNA for the CDR3: TGCGCCAGCAGCAATTCTGTTGGAGGGTACTACGAGCAGTACTTC.

The J gene is TRBJ2-1, the V gene TRBV10-3; D remains ambiguous. V was clipped by 3 bases and J by 6 bases, with 12 bases between them. The CDR3 runs 14 residues. Germline V CDR1 and CDR2: ENHRY, SYGVKD. In DNA form, the CDR3 reads TGTGCCATCAGTGAAAGGACCCCACCCAATGAGCAGTTCTTC. It is translated as CAISERTPPNEQFF.

The chain employs TRBV29-1 and TRBJ2-3; 10 bases are a match to TRBD2. Unmatched junction bases numbered 11, after V lost 2 bases and J lost 6 bases. Germline V CDR1 and CDR2: SQVTM, ANQGSEA. CDR3 length: 16 residues. CDR3 sequence: CSVEPTLAGVYDTQYF. CDR3 DNA: TGCAGCGTTGAACCGACCCTAGCGGGAGTGTACGATACGCAGTATTTT.